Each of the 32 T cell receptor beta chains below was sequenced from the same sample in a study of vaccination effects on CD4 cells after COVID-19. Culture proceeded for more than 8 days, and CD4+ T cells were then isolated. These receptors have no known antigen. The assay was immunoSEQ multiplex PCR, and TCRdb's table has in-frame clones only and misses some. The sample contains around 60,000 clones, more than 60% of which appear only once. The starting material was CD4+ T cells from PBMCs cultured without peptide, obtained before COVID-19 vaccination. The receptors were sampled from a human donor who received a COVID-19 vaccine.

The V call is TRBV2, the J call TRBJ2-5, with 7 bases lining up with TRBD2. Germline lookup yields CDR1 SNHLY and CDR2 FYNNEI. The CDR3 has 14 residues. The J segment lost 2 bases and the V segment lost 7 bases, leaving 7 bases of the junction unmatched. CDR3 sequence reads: CASTGTNRQETQYF. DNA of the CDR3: TGTGCCAGCACCGGGACTAACCGACAAGAGACCCAGTACTTC.

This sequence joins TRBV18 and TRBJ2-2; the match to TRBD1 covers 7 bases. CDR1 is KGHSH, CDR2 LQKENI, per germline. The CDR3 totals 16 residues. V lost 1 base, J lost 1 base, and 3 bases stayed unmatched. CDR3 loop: CASSPRTGENTGELFF. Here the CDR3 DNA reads TGTGCCAGCTCACCACGGACAGGAGAGAACACCGGGGAGCTGTTTTTT.

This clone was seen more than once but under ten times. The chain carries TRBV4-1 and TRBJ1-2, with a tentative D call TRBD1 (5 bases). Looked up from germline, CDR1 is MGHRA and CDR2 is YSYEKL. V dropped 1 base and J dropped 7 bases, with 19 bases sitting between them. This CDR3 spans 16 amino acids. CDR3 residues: CASSQATSNGGSGYTF. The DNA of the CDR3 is TGCGCCAGCAGCCAAGCCACCTCGAACGGGGGGTCTGGCTACACCTTC.

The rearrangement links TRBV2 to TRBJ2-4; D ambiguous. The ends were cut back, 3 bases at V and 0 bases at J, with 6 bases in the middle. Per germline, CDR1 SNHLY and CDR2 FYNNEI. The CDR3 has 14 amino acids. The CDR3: CASSDTVAKNIQYF. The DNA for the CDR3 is TGTGCCAGCAGTGACACCGTAGCCAAAAACATTCAGTACTTC.

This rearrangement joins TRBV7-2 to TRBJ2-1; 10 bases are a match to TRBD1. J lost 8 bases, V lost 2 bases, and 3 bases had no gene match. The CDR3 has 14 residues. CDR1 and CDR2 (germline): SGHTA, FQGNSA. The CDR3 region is CASSLRTGGHEQFF. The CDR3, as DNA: TGTGCCAGCAGCTTACGGACAGGGGGACATGAGCAGTTCTTC.

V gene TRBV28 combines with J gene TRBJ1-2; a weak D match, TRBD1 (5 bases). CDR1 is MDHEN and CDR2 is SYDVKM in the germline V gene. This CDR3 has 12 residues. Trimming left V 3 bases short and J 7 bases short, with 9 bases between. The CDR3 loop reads CASSFWGGGYTF. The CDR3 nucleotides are TGTGCCAGCAGTTTCTGGGGGGGTGGCTACACCTTC.

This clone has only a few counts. The CDR3 loop is CASSPIQGLGGELFF. DNA of the CDR3: TGTGCCAGTAGTCCAATACAGGGGCTTGGTGGGGAGCTGTTTTTT. The chain carries TRBV19 and TRBJ2-2; 7 positions agree with TRBD1. The length of the CDR3 is 15 residues. The ends lost 5 bases at V and 8 bases at J; junction bases unmatched: 11. The germline V gene has CDR1 LNHDA and CDR2 SQIVND (reference sequence).

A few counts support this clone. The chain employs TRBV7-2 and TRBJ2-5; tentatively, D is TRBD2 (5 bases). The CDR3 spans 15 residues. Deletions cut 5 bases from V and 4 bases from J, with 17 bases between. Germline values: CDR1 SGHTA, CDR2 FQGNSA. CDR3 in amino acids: CASSPQWYRGETQYF. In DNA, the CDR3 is TGTGCCAGCAGCCCCCAATGGTACCGGGGAGAGACCCAGTACTTC.

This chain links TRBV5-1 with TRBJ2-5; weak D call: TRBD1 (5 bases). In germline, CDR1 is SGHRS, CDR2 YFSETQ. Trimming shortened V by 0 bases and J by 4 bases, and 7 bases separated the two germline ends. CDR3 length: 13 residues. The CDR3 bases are TGCGCCAGCAGCTTGGTGCAGGGAGAGACCCAGTACTTC. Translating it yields CASSLVQGETQYF.

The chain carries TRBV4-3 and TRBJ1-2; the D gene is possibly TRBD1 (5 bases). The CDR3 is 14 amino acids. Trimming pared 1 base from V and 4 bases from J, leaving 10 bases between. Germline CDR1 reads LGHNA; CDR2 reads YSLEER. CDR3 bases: TGCGCCAGCAGCCAAGGGCAGGGAGGCTATGGCTACACCTTC. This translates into CASSQGQGGYGYTF.

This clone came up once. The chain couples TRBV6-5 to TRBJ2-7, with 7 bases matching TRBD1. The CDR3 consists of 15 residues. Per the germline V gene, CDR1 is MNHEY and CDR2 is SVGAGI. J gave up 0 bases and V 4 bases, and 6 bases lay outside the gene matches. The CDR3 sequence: CASSLPGQRSYEQYV. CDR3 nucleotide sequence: TGTGCCAGCAGTTTACCGGGACAGCGCTCCTACGAGCAGTACGTC.

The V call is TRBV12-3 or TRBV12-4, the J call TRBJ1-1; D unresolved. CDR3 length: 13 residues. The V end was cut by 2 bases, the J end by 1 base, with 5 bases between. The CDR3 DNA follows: TGTGCCAGCAGTTTAAAAAAGAACACTGAAGCTTTCTTT. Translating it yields CASSLKKNTEAFF.

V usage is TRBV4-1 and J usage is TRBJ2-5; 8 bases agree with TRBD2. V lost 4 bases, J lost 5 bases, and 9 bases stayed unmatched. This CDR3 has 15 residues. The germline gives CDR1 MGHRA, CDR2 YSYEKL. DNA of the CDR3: TGCGCCAGCAGCCCCGGCGCGGGGGGTCGGGAGACCCAGTACTTC. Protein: CASSPGAGGRETQYF.

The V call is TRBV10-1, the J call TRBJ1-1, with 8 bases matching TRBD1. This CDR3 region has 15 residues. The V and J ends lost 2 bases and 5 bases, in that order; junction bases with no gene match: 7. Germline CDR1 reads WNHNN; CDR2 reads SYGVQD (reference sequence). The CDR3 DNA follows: TGCGCCAGCAGTGAGGGTGGCAGGGGGCGAACTGAAGCTTTCTTT. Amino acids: CASSEGGRGRTEAFF.

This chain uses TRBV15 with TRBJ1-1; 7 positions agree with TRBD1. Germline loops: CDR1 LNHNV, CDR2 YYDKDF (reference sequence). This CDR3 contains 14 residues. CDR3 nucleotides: TGTGCTCTTAAAGGAGGGGGCGCAAGCACTGAAGCTTTCTTT. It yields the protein CALKGGGASTEAFF.

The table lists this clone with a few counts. The CDR3 region has the DNA TGTGCCAGCAGGGCCAGGGCCTCCACAGATACGCAGTATTTT. Residues: CASRARASTDTQYF. J is TRBJ2-3 and V is TRBV27, with D possibly TRBD1 on 5 matching bases. Germline loops: CDR1 MNHEY, CDR2 SMNVEV (reference sequence). This CDR3 is built from 14 residues. Deletions cut 6 bases from V and 2 bases from J, with 12 bases between.

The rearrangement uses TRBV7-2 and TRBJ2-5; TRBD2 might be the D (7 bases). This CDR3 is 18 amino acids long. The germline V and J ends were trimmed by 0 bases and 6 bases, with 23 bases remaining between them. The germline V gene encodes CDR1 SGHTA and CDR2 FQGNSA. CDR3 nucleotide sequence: TGTGCCAGCAGCTTAGCCGGGGCGGGGGCGCTGGCCAGGAAGACCCAGTACTTC. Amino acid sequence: CASSLAGAGALARKTQYF.

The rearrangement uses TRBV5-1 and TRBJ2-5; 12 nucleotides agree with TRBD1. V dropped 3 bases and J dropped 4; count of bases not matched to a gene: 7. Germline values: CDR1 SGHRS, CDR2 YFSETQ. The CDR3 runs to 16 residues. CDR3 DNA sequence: TGCGCCAGCAGCTCCCGGGACAGGGGGCCCCCAGAGACCCAGTACTTC. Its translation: CASSSRDRGPPETQYF.

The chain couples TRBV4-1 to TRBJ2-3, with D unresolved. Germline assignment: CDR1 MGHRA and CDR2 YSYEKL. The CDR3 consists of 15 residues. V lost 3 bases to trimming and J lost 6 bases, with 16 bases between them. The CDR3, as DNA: TGCGCCAGCAGCCAGGTGACCGGGCCCGAGGATACGCAGTATTTT. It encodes CASSQVTGPEDTQYF.

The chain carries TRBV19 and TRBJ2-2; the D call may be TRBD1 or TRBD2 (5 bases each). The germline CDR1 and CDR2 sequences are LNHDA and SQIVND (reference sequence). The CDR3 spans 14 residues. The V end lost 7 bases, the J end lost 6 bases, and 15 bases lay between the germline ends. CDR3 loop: CASIPPRGAGELFF. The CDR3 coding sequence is TGTGCCAGTATCCCTCCGAGGGGCGCCGGGGAGCTGTTTTTT.

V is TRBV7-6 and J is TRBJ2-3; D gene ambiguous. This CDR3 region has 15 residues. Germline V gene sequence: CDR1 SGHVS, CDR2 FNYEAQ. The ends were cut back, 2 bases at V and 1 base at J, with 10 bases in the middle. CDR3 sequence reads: CASSLTSLGTDTQYF. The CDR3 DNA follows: TGTGCCAGCAGCTTAACCTCTTTGGGCACAGATACGCAGTATTTT.

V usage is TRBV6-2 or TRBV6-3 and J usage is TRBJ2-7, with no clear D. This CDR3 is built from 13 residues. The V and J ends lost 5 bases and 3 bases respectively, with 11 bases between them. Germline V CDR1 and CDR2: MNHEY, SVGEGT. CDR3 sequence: CASSNPPVYEQYV. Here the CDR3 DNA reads TGTGCCAGCAGTAATCCCCCCGTCTACGAGCAGTACGTC.

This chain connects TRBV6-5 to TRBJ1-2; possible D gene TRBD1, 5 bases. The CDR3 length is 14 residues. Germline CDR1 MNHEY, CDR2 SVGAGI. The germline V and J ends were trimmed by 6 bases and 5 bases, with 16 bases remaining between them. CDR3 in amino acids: CASSRTRGWYGYTF. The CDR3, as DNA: TGTGCCAGCAGCCGGACTCGGGGCTGGTATGGCTACACCTTC.

CDR3 protein: CASTPRGENYEQYV. In nucleotides, the CDR3 is TGTGCCAGCACCCCACGAGGGGAGAACTACGAGCAGTACGTC. The V and J genes are TRBV27 and TRBJ2-7; either TRBD1 or TRBD2 may fit D (5 bases each). Trimming cost V 7 bases and J 3 bases, with 16 bases left between them. Germline CDR1 MNHEY, CDR2 SMNVEV (reference sequence). This CDR3 spans 14 amino acids.

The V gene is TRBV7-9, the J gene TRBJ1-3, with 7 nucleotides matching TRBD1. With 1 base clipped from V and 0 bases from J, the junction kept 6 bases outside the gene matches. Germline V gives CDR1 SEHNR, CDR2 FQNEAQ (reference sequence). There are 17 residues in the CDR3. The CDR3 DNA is TGTGCCAGCAGCTTAGGGGTAGGGACAGCCTCTGGAAACACCATATATTTT. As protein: CASSLGVGTASGNTIYF.

CDR3 in amino acids: CASSFGTDEEKLFF. The CDR3 DNA reads TGTGCCAGCAGCTTTGGGACAGACGAAGAAAAACTGTTTTTT. The chain combines TRBV5-5 with TRBJ1-4; 7 nucleotides line up with TRBD1. This CDR3 region has 14 residues. Per the germline V gene, CDR1 is SGHKS and CDR2 is YYEKEE (reference sequence). V lost 2 bases and J lost 8; bases outside the gene matches: 6. Combining the CDR3 with reference TRBV5-5 and TRBJ1-4 gives the whole variable domain DAGVTQSPTHLIKTRGQQVTLRCSPISGHKSVSWYQQVLGQGPQFIFQYYEKEERGRGNFPDRFSARQFPNYSSELNVNALLLGDSALYLCASSFGTDEEKLFFGSGTQLSVL.

As DNA, the CDR3 is TGTGCCACCAGCAGTGAGTGGACTAGCGGGGCCCCCCCGGCTGGGGAGCAGTACGTC. Translating it yields CATSSEWTSGAPPAGEQYV. This chain joins TRBV15 and TRBJ2-7; the match to TRBD2 covers 12 bases. The CDR3 sequence is 19 residues long. After removal of 3 bases from V and 7 bases from J, the junction contained 19 bases not matched to a gene. Germline V gene data show CDR1 as LNHNV and CDR2 as YYDKDF (reference sequence).

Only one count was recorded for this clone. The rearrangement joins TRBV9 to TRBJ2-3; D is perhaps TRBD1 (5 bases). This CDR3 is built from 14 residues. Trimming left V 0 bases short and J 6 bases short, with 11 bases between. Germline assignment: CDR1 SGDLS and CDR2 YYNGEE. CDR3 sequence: CASSVGTGRDTQYF. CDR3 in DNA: TGTGCCAGCAGCGTAGGAACAGGTCGGGATACGCAGTATTTT. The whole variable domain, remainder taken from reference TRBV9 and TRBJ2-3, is DSGVTQTPKHLITATGQRVTLRCSPRSGDLSVYWYQQSLDQGLQFLIQYYNGEERAKGNILERFSAQQFPDLHSELNLSSLELGDSALYFCASSVGTGRDTQYFGPGTRLTVL.

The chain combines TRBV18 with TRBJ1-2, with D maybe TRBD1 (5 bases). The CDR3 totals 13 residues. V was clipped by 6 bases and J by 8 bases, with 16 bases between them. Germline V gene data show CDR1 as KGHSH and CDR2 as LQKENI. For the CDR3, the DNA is TGTGCCAGCTCGCAGACAGCCACCGTCGGCTACACCTTC. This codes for CASSQTATVGYTF.

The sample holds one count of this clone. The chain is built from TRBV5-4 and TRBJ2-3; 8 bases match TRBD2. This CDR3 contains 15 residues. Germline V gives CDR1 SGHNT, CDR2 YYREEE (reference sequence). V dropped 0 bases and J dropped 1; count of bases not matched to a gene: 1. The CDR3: CASSLDGGGTDTQYF. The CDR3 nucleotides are TGTGCCAGCAGCTTGGACGGGGGGGGCACAGATACGCAGTATTTT.

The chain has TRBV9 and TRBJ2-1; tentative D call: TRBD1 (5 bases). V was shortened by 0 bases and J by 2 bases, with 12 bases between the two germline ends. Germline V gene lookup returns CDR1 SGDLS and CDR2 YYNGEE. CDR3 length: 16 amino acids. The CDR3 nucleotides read TGTGCCAGCAGCGTAGGCGTGACAGAAACCTACAATGAGCAGTTCTTC. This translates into CASSVGVTETYNEQFF.

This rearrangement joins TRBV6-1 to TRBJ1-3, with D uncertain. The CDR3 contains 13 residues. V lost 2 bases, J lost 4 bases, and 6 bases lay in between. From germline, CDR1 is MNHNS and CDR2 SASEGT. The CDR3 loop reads CASSERPGNTIYF. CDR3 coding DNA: TGTGCCAGCAGTGAACGACCCGGAAACACCATATATTTT.